The clone carrying this TCR beta chain was detected a few times. Sequenced by immunoSEQ multiplex PCR; TCRdb stores in-frame clones only, minus some. The data contain about 320,000 clones, about nine tenths of them singletons. The sample is drawn from a study of blood T cell repertoires in COVID-19. Across the whole study: The analysed material was cDNA or gDNA that came from T cells, B-cell-depleted T cells, or PBMCs.

The CDR3 totals 16 residues. J gave up 3 bases and V 1 base, and 0 bases lay outside the gene matches. CDR1 is SGHNT, CDR2 YENEEA, per germline. Source material: peripheral blood. The V call is TRBV11-3, the J call TRBJ2-2, with TRBD1 matching over 12 bases. This clonotype was obtained from a woman aged 25 to 45 with COVID-19, enrolled during active disease. The CDR3, as DNA: TGTGCCAGCAGCTTAGGGGACAGGGGGCACACCGGGGAGCTGTTTTTT. Its protein product is CASSLGDRGHTGELFF.